This T cell receptor (beta chain) was observed in a study of Graves' ophthalmopathy and Graves' hyperthyroidism. The authors amplified TCR beta CDR3 regions, and they did so from RNA transcripts for repertoire sequencing. First-round RT-PCR used HTBI primers; second-round multiplex PCR followed. One entry per CDR3 protein results from TCRdb running MiXCR on the multiplex PCR reads. This sample has roughly 51,000 distinct CDR3 sequences; around half occur once, and the top ten carry roughly 20%. The CDR3 runs 14 residues. Trimming took off 2 bases at V and 2 bases at J, with 7 bases between the two ends. Germline V gene lookup returns CDR1 MNHNY and CDR2 SVGAGI (reference sequence). In its sample, this clonotype was seen many times.

This clonotype was obtained from an adult man with Graves' ophthalmopathy. The rearrangement joins TRBV6-6 to TRBJ2-4, with D perhaps assigned TRBD1 or TRBD2 (5 bases each). Sequencing was carried out using peripheral blood. The CDR3 sequence is CASSYGGSKNIQYF. The CDR3 nucleotides read TGTGCCAGCAGTTACGGGGGTTCCAAAAACATTCAGTACTTC.